This is a list of T cell receptor beta chains from one sample in a study of cytomegalovirus exposure and HLA in healthy donors. The assay was immunoSEQ multiplex PCR, and TCRdb's table has in-frame clones only and misses some. The sample records roughly 150,000 clones, more than 70% being singletons. Sample: PBMCs. The receptor set was obtained from a man aged 30 to 39 in good health and CMV-seronegative. CDR3s include the opening cysteine and the closing phenylalanine or tryptophan. D genes are given only for firm matches. Rows may omit the clone size; those that give it use once, few, many or a size class.

d_call clone_size j_call cdr3_length v_call cdr3_aa cdr3_nt
TRBD1 once TRBJ2-7 15 TRBV5-6 CASSWTGGPGSEQYF TGTGCCAGCAGCTGGACAGGGGGCCCGGGTTCCGAGCAGTACTTC
- - TRBJ2-5 15 TRBV18 CASSPPSANQETQYF TGTGCCAGCTCACCACCGTCTGCTAACCAAGAGACCCAGTACTTC
- - TRBJ2-5 13 TRBV7-7 CASRYRTTRAQYF TGTGCTAGCAGATATCGTACTACCCGGGCCCAGTACTTC
- once TRBJ1-5 15 TRBV28 CASSRPQGLYQPQHF TGTGCCAGCAGTCGCCCCCAGGGGTTATATCAGCCCCAGCATTTT
TRBD2 - TRBJ2-3 17 TRBV7-3 CASSLFLAGAGTDTQYF TGTGCCAGCAGCCTCTTCTTGGCGGGAGCGGGCACAGATACGCAGTATTTT
- - TRBJ1-1 15 TRBV7-9 CASSLEVGRAPEAFF TGTGCCAGCAGCTTAGAAGTAGGCAGGGCCCCTGAAGCTTTCTTT
TRBD2 - TRBJ2-5 14 TRBV10-3 CAISASGTQETQYF TGTGCCATCAGTGCGAGCGGGACCCAAGAGACCCAGTACTTC
- - TRBJ2-3 16 TRBV5-1 CASSPGSGVPADTQYF TGCGCCAGCAGCCCTGGGTCGGGAGTTCCCGCAGATACGCAGTATTTT
TRBD1 - TRBJ1-2 15 TRBV18 CASSPVKARGFGYTF TGTGCCAGCTCACCTGTAAAAGCCAGGGGGTTTGGCTACACCTTC
- - TRBJ2-6 14 TRBV5-8 CASGTGNGANVLTF TGTGCCAGCGGAACAGGGAACGGGGCCAACGTCCTGACTTTC
- - TRBJ1-3 16 TRBV16 CASSQLSGGFGNTIYF TGTGCCAGCAGCCAACTCAGCGGGGGCTTTGGAAACACCATATATTTT
TRBD1 - TRBJ1-5 19 TRBV19 CARTVTGGQGWCGNQPQHF TGTGCCAGAACCGTGACGGGGGGACAGGGTTGGTGCGGCAATCAGCCCCAGCATTTT
- - TRBJ2-7 13 TRBV5-1 CASSLGVKYEQYF TGCGCCAGCAGCTTGGGAGTAAAATACGAGCAGTACTTC
TRBD2 - TRBJ2-7 14 TRBV19 CASSRMREPGEQYF TGTGCCAGTAGTCGCATGCGGGAGCCGGGTGAGCAGTACTTC
TRBD1 - TRBJ1-1 14 TRBV6-5 CASRKTGVGTEAFF TGTGCCAGCAGAAAGACAGGGGTTGGCACTGAAGCTTTCTTT
TRBD1 - TRBJ1-1 14 TRBV7-6 CASSPGGLDTEAFF TGTGCCAGCAGCCCAGGGGGGTTGGACACTGAAGCTTTCTTT
TRBD2 - TRBJ2-1 14 TRBV19 CASSTTSGRNEQFF TGTGCCAGTAGTACGACTAGCGGGCGCAATGAGCAGTTCTTC
TRBD2 - TRBJ2-3 16 TRBV6-1 CASSEEVGGLTDTQYF TGTGCCAGCAGTGAAGAAGTGGGAGGGTTGACAGATACGCAGTATTTT
TRBD2 - TRBJ2-1 18 TRBV28 CASSGGTSGRAGAGEQFF TGTGCCAGCAGTGGGGGGACTAGCGGGAGGGCCGGGGCGGGTGAGCAGTTCTTC
- - TRBJ2-7 15 TRBV6-5 CASSYSSLDLGEQYF TGTGCCAGCAGTTACTCGAGTCTCGACTTGGGCGAGCAGTACTTC
- few TRBJ2-7 14 TRBV5-6 CASSLAGKELRGDF TGTGCCAGCAGCTTGGCCGGGAAGGAGCTCCGCGGGGACTTC
TRBD1 - TRBJ1-2 15 TRBV7-9 CASSQNRQGSYGYTF TGTGCCAGCAGCCAAAATCGACAGGGTTCCTATGGCTACACCTTC
TRBD1 - TRBJ2-3 13 TRBV23-1 CASSTGGGNTQYF TGCGCCAGCAGTACAGGGGGCGGCAATACGCAGTATTTT
TRBD1 - TRBJ2-5 14 TRBV10-3 CAIRRDRPPETQYF TGTGCCATCAGAAGGGACAGACCTCCGGAGACCCAGTACTTC
TRBD2 - TRBJ2-1 17 TRBV5-1 CASSLQGSGRAYNEQFF TGCGCCAGCAGCCTGCAGGGTAGCGGGAGGGCCTACAATGAGCAGTTCTTC
- few TRBJ2-6 19 TRBV23-1 CASSQSAAGKSSGANVLTF TGCGCCAGCAGTCAAAGTGCGGCCGGGAAGAGCTCTGGGGCCAACGTCCTGACTTTC
- few TRBJ2-1 15 TRBV18 CASSPQRLLYNEQFF TGTGCCAGCTCACCACAGCGGCTCCTCTACAATGAGCAGTTCTTC
TRBD2 - TRBJ2-3 13 TRBV10-1 CASGKSGSDTQYF TGCGCCAGCGGAAAGAGCGGGAGCGATACGCAGTATTTT
- - TRBJ1-2 14 TRBV18 CASSPQGTNYGYTF TGTGCCAGCTCACCCCAGGGGACTAACTATGGCTACACCTTC
- few TRBJ2-3 14 TRBV7-9 CASSLDGYTDTQYF TGTGCCAGCAGCTTAGACGGGTACACAGATACGCAGTATTTT
- - TRBJ1-4 14 TRBV27 CASSSTEAGEKLFF TGTGCCAGCAGTTCAACGGAGGCTGGGGAAAAACTGTTTTTT
- few TRBJ2-5 14 TRBV5-4 CASSLLAGSETQYF TGTGCCAGCAGCTTACTCGCCGGGTCGGAGACCCAGTACTTC
TRBD1 - TRBJ2-7 14 TRBV7-9 CASSLQTGAYEQYF TGTGCCAGCAGCCTACAGACAGGGGCCTACGAGCAGTACTTC
- once TRBJ2-2 15 TRBV19 CASSASGTNTGELFF TGTGCCAGTAGTGCCTCCGGGACAAACACCGGGGAGCTGTTTTTT
TRBD1 - TRBJ2-2 15 TRBV29-1 CSAITGTGYTGELFF TGCAGCGCTATTACCGGGACAGGGTACACCGGGGAGCTGTTTTTT
- once TRBJ1-2 13 TRBV28 CASSSGQEYGYTF TGTGCCAGCAGTTCGGGACAAGAGTATGGCTACACCTTC
TRBD2 - TRBJ2-7 14 TRBV10-3 CAVSGTSGSYEQYF TGTGCCGTCTCCGGGACTAGCGGATCCTACGAGCAGTACTTC
- - TRBJ2-1 9 TRBV10-3 CATKEEQFF TGTGCCACCAAGGAGGAGCAGTTCTTC
TRBD2 once TRBJ2-2 16 TRBV29-1 CSVEDPSGRGTGELFF TGCAGCGTTGAAGATCCTAGCGGGAGGGGTACCGGGGAGCTGTTTTTT
- - TRBJ2-7 14 TRBV18 CASSPGKRFYEQYF TGTGCCAGCTCCCCCGGGAAGCGGTTCTACGAGCAGTACTTC
TRBD1 few TRBJ1-1 15 TRBV10-1 CASSASGQGWTEAFF TGCGCCAGCAGCGCCTCGGGACAGGGGTGGACTGAAGCTTTCTTT
TRBD2 - TRBJ2-2 16 TRBV29-1 CSVSGTSGGFTGELFF TGCAGCGTTTCCGGGACTAGCGGGGGCTTTACCGGGGAGCTGTTTTTT
TRBD1 - TRBJ1-1 16 TRBV18 CASSPLSGTANTEAFF TGTGCCAGCTCACCACTGTCCGGGACAGCCAACACTGAAGCTTTCTTT
TRBD1 - TRBJ2-3 15 TRBV6-1 CASSAGTGATDTQYF TGTGCCAGCAGCGCCGGGACAGGGGCGACAGATACGCAGTATTTT
- few TRBJ1-6 15 TRBV5-1 CASAVGGVYGSPLHF TGCGCCAGCGCTGTCGGAGGGGTCTATGGTTCACCCCTCCACTTT
- - TRBJ2-4 15 TRBV6-5 CASSRETLTRDIQYF TGTGCCAGCAGTCGGGAGACGCTAACTCGAGACATTCAGTACTTC
TRBD1 - TRBJ2-1 15 TRBV28 CASSISRDSYNEQFF TGTGCCAGCAGTATATCTAGGGACAGTTACAATGAGCAGTTCTTC
- - TRBJ1-1 14 TRBV18 CASSPQGLNTEAFF TGTGCCAGCTCACCACAGGGGTTGAACACTGAAGCTTTCTTT
- - TRBJ1-4 16 TRBV4-2 CASSQGDTATNEKLFF TGTGCCAGCAGCCAGGGGGACACCGCAACTAATGAAAAACTGTTTTTT
TRBD1 - TRBJ1-2 14 TRBV4-1 CASSLGTGNYGYTF TGCGCCAGCAGCCTCGGGACAGGGAACTATGGCTACACCTTC
TRBD2 - TRBJ2-4 19 TRBV29-1 CSVEVGLAGVRPAKNIQYF TGCAGCGTTGAAGTGGGACTAGCGGGAGTGCGGCCAGCCAAAAACATTCAGTACTTC
TRBD2 - TRBJ2-1 15 TRBV5-1 CASSLGLAGGDEQFF TGCGCCAGCAGCTTGGGCCTAGCGGGGGGCGATGAGCAGTTCTTC
TRBD1 - TRBJ2-6 13 TRBV6-6 CASSYLGLPDRGF TGTGCCAGCAGTTACTTGGGCCTCCCCGACAGGGGGTTC
- - TRBJ1-2 15 TRBV19 CASSISTGTSYGYTF TGTGCCAGTAGTATTTCGACAGGCACCTCCTATGGCTACACCTTC